The 17 T cell receptor beta chains reported below all come from one sample, sequenced in a study of human T cells and chemical hapten exposure. MiXCR, run by TCRdb on the RACE reads, gives a single entry per CDR3 protein. The table has 180,000 or so distinct CDR3 sequences, approximately 29% seen once. Noted time point: pre-sensitization, week 0. Sample treatment: therapeutic diphenylcyclopropenone sensitization with weekly scalp DPC. The sequencing used whole blood, collected in connection with sensitization to the hapten diphenylcyclopropenone (DPC). These receptors all stem from a young woman with alopecia areata. Some clones in this sample may be carry-over from other donors' samples.

The J gene is TRBJ2-1, the V gene TRBV6-2 or TRBV6-3; D possibly corresponds to TRBD2 (6 bases). The CDR3 is 15 amino acids. Trimming shortened V by 8 bases and J by 6 bases, and 20 bases separated the two germline ends. The germline gives CDR1 MNHEY, CDR2 SVGEGT. CDR3 DNA sequence: TGTGCCAGCCATTCGGCGGGATCGACCCCCAATGAGCAGTTCTTC. Translation gives CASHSAGSTPNEQFF.

V is TRBV28 and J is TRBJ1-5, with a possible D match to TRBD1 (6 bases). Germline V gives CDR1 MDHEN, CDR2 SYDVKM. V lost 10 bases, J lost 2 bases, and 18 bases lay in between. CDR3 length: 15 amino acids. The CDR3 sequence: CATYARGTGNQPQHF. CDR3 nucleotide sequence: TGTGCCACCTATGCCAGGGGAACGGGCAATCAGCCCCAGCATTTT. Together with reference TRBV28 and TRBJ1-5, the CDR3 gives the full variable domain: DVKVTQSSRYLVKRTGEKVFLECVQDMDHENMFWYRQDPGLGLRLIYFSYDVKMKEKGDIPEGYSVSREKKERFSLILESASTNQTSMYLCATYARGTGNQPQHFGDGTRLSIL.

This clonotype has just a few counts. The chain links TRBV5-1 to TRBJ2-5; 12 bases agree with TRBD2. Germline values: CDR1 SGHRS, CDR2 YFSETQ. The CDR3 extends over 15 amino acids. Germline trimming cut 5 bases from V and 2 bases from J; bases unmatched to any gene: 4. Written as DNA, the CDR3 is TGCGCCAGCAGGGGACTAGCGGGCGGACAAGAGACCCAGTACTTC. Translated: CASRGLAGGQETQYF. Full variable domain (outside the CDR3, taken from reference TRBV5-1 and TRBJ2-5): KAGVTQTPRYLIKTRGQQVTLSCSPISGHRSVSWYQQTPGQGLQFLFEYFSETQRNKGNFPGRFSGRQFSNSRSEMNVSTLELGDSALYLCASRGLAGGQETQYFGPGTRLLVL.

This clonotype appeared a few times. The V and J genes are TRBV4-1 and TRBJ1-3; a possible D gene is TRBD1 (6 bases). Germline CDR1 reads MGHRA; CDR2 reads YSYEKL. Trimming shortened V by 5 bases and J by 0 bases, and 11 bases separated the two germline ends. This CDR3 contains 15 residues. The CDR3 protein is CASSNGQHSGNTIYF. In DNA, the CDR3 is TGCGCCAGCAGCAATGGACAGCACTCTGGAAACACCATATATTTT.

A few counts support this clonotype. This chain links TRBV14 with TRBJ2-2; 7 nucleotides match TRBD2. The CDR3 has 15 residues. From germline, CDR1 is SGHDN and CDR2 FVKESK. Losses at the gene ends were 2 bases for V and 6 bases for J; bases not matched to a gene: 6. The CDR3 protein is CASSQLGGPPGELFF. CDR3 bases: TGTGCCAGCAGCCAACTGGGAGGGCCTCCCGGGGAGCTGTTTTTT.

The chain joins TRBV12-3 or TRBV12-4 to TRBJ2-1; D remains unclear. The CDR3 length is 11 residues. V shed 4 bases and J shed 6 bases, with 4 bases lying between them. The CDR3 DNA reads as TGTGCCAGCAGTTATTCCAATGAGCAGTTCTTC. Translation: CASSYSNEQFF.

The chain couples TRBV5-1 to TRBJ2-2, with a tentative D call TRBD1 (6 bases). The length of the CDR3 is 14 residues. Trimming pared 4 bases from V and 2 bases from J, leaving 9 bases between. In germline, CDR1 is SGHRS, CDR2 YFSETQ. CDR3 loop: CASSLQGNTGELFF. CDR3 bases: TGCGCCAGCAGCCTACAGGGCAACACCGGGGAGCTGTTTTTT.

The rearrangement joins TRBV4-1 to TRBJ2-5; D unclear. Germline CDR1 reads MGHRA; CDR2 reads YSYEKL. The CDR3 has 16 residues. V was pared by 1 base and J by 2 bases, with 14 bases between. The CDR3 spells CASSQVGGLGQETQYF. DNA of the CDR3: TGCGCCAGCAGCCAAGTGGGCGGTTTGGGACAAGAGACCCAGTACTTC.

This clonotype was counted only a few times. This chain's CDR3 is CASSQPGQGSGYEKLFF. Here the CDR3 DNA reads TGTGCCAGCAGCCAACCAGGACAGGGTTCGGGGTATGAAAAACTGTTTTTT. V is TRBV4-2 and J is TRBJ1-4; 8 bases are a match to TRBD1. Germline lookup yields CDR1 LGHNA and CDR2 YNFKEQ. The CDR3 covers 17 residues. V was clipped by 2 bases and J by 6 bases; unmatched bases: 11.

The genes are TRBV28 and TRBJ2-2, with TRBD1 matching 7 bases. Looked up from germline, CDR1 is MDHEN and CDR2 is SYDVKM. Trimming at V came to 6 bases and at J to 2 bases, leaving 9 bases not matched to a gene. CDR3 length equals 16 residues. CDR3 sequence reads: CASRPTGTANTGELFF. In DNA, the CDR3 is TGTGCCAGCAGACCCACCGGGACAGCTAACACCGGGGAGCTGTTTTTT.

This clonotype was counted a few times. This sequence joins TRBV28 and TRBJ1-1; 7 bases match TRBD1. The ends lost 6 bases at V and 1 base at J; junction bases unmatched: 8. This CDR3 contains 15 residues. Germline V lookup: CDR1 MDHEN, CDR2 SYDVKM. The CDR3 sequence: CASSPPWTGNTEAFF. As DNA, the CDR3 is TGTGCCAGCAGCCCCCCCTGGACAGGGAACACTGAAGCTTTCTTT.

This clonotype showed up just a few times. The chain links TRBV29-1 to TRBJ1-2, with D hard to call. CDR1 SQVTM and CDR2 ANQGSEA come from the germline V gene. The CDR3 sequence is 12 residues long. V lost 4 bases and J lost 3, with 9 bases in between. The CDR3 here is CSVGTADYGYTF. CDR3 DNA sequence: TGCAGCGTTGGAACAGCCGACTATGGCTACACCTTC.

This chain connects TRBV29-1 to TRBJ2-3; D possibly matches TRBD1 or TRBD2 (6 bases each). Trimming took off 7 bases at V and 4 bases at J, with 12 bases between the two ends. This CDR3 has 12 amino acids. From germline, CDR1 is SQVTM and CDR2 ANQGSEA. The CDR3 spells CSANREADTQYF. CDR3 bases: TGCAGCGCAAACAGGGAGGCAGATACGCAGTATTTT.

This clonotype was observed at least ten times. V usage is TRBV5-5 and J usage is TRBJ2-7, with TRBD2 identical over 7 bases. J was trimmed by 2 bases and V by 1 base; bases with no gene match: 12. The CDR3 sequence is 17 residues long. The germline V gene has CDR1 SGHKS and CDR2 YYEKEE (reference sequence). The CDR3 DNA sequence: TGTGCCAGCAGCTTGAGGTCTCCGGGACTAAGAGCCTACGAGCAGTACTTC. Translated: CASSLRSPGLRAYEQYF.

This chain uses TRBV20-1 with TRBJ1-5; possibly TRBD1 for D (5 bases). Trimming cost V 5 bases and J 1 base, with 15 bases left between them. There are 15 residues in the CDR3. CDR1 and CDR2 from the germline V gene are DFQATT and SNEGSKA (reference sequence). This chain's CDR3 is CSAPKGTGSNQPQHF. In DNA, the CDR3 is TGCAGTGCTCCCAAGGGGACGGGGAGCAATCAGCCCCAGCATTTT.

This sequence joins TRBV24-1 and TRBJ2-1; 10 nucleotides line up with TRBD2. With V trimmed by 4 bases and J by 0 bases, 5 bases remained unmatched. CDR3 size: 17 residues. Germline lookup yields CDR1 KGHDR and CDR2 SFDVKD. CDR3 region: CATSDPRTSGSYNEQFF. CDR3 bases: TGTGCCACCAGTGACCCCAGGACTAGCGGCTCCTACAATGAGCAGTTCTTC.

The table lists this clonotype with a few counts. The V and J genes are TRBV25-1 and TRBJ1-4; no definite D call. This CDR3 contains 13 residues. V was clipped by 7 bases and J by 4 bases, with 10 bases between them. Germline V gene sequence: CDR1 MGHDK, CDR2 SYGVNS. The CDR3 sequence is CASKSRSNEKLFF. Here the CDR3 DNA reads TGTGCCAGCAAGAGTCGAAGTAATGAAAAACTGTTTTTT.